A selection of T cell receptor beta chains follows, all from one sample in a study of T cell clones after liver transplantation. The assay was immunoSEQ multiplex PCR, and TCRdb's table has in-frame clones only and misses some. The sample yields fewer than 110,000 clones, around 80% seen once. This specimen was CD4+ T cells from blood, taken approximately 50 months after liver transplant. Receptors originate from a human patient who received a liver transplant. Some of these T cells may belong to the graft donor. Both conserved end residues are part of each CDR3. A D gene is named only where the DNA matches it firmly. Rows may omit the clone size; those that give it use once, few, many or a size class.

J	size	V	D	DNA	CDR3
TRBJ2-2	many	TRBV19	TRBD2	TGTGCCAGTAGGACTAGCGGGAGGGCCGGGGAGCTGTTTTTT	CASRTSGRAGELFF
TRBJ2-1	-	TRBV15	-	TGTGCCACCAGCAGGTCGGACCACTACAATGAGCAGTTCTTC	CATSRSDHYNEQFF
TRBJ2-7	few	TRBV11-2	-	TGTGCCAGCAGCCCGAACTACGAGCAGTACTTC	CASSPNYEQYF
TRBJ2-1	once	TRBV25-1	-	TGTGCCAGCAGTGAATCCGATAATCCCCCGGATGAGCAGTTCTTC	CASSESDNPPDEQFF
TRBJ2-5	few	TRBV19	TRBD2	TGTGCCAGTAGTATAGCATTTCCCAGGACTAGCGGGAGCCAAGAGACCCAGTACTTC	CASSIAFPRTSGSQETQYF
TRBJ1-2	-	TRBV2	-	TGTGCCGGTGACAGGCCCCCCTATGGCTACACCTTC	CAGDRPPYGYTF
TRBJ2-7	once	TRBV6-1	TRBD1	TGTGCCAGCAAACGGGACAGTGGCTCCTACGAGCAGTACTTC	CASKRDSGSYEQYF
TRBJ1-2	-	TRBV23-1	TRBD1	TGCGCCAGCAGTCAAGGACAGGGGATCTATGGCTACACCTTC	CASSQGQGIYGYTF
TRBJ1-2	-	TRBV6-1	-	TGTGCCAGCAGTGATCCCTTATTGGGCTACACCTTC	CASSDPLLGYTF
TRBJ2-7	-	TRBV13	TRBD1	TGTGCCAGCAGCTCCCGGGACAGGGGCTACGAGCAGTACTTC	CASSSRDRGYEQYF
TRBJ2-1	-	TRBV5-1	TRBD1	TGCGCCAGCAGCTTGGATGGACAGGGATGGGGAGAGCAGTTCTTC	CASSLDGQGWGEQFF
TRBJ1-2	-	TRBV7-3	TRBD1	TGTGCCAGCAGCTTAACCGCCGGGACAGGGCATGGCTACACCTTC	CASSLTAGTGHGYTF
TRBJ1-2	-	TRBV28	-	TGTGCCAGCAGTGCCACGAACGTCCCCGTCTATGGCTACACCTTC	CASSATNVPVYGYTF
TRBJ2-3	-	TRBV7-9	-	TGTGCCAGCAGCTTAGATAGGCAGGGGTACACAGATACGCAGTATTTT	CASSLDRQGYTDTQYF
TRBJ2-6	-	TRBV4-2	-	TGTGCCAGCAGCCAAGAAGGAGGAGGCTGGTCTGGGGCCAACGTCCTGACTTTC	CASSQEGGGWSGANVLTF
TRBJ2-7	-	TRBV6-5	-	TGTGCCAGCAGCCTGGGACGAGGGACCTACGAGCAGTACTTC	CASSLGRGTYEQYF
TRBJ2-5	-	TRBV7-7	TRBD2	TGTGCCAGCAGCTTGGGACTAGCGGGAGGGACCCAAGAGACCCAGTACTTC	CASSLGLAGGTQETQYF